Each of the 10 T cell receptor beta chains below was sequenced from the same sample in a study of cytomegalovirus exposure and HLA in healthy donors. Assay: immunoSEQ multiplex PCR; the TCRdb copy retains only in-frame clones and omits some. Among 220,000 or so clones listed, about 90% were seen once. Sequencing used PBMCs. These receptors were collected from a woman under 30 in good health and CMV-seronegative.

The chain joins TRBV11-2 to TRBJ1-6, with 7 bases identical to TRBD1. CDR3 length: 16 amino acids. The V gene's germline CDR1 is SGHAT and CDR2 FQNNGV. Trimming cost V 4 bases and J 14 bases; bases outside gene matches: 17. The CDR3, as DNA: TGTGCCAGCAGCTCGAGAATCACAGGGGACGACTCATCCCTCCACTTT. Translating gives CASSSRITGDDSSLHF.

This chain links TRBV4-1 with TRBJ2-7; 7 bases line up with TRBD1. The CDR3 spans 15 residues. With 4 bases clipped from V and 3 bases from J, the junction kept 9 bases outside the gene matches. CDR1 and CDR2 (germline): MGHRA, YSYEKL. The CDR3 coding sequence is TGCGCCAGCAGCCCCGACCGACAGGGAATCTACGAGCAGTACTTC. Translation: CASSPDRQGIYEQYF.

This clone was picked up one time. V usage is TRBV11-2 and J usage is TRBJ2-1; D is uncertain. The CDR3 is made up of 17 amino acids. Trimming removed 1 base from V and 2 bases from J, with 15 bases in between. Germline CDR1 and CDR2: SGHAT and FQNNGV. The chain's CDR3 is CASSLVSTRLTYNEQFF. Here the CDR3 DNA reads TGTGCCAGCAGCTTAGTCTCGACAAGGTTAACCTACAATGAGCAGTTCTTC.

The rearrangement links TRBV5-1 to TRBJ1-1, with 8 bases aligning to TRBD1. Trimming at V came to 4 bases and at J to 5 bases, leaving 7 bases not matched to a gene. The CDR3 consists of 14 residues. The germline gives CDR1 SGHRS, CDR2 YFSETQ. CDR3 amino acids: CASSNGQGGTEAFF. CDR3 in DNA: TGCGCCAGCAGCAACGGACAGGGTGGGACTGAAGCTTTCTTT.

CDR3 in amino acids: CASSSGPGIRGAEGYTF. The CDR3 bases are TGTGCCAGCAGCTCCGGACCTGGGATCCGGGGAGCGGAAGGCTACACCTTC. The chain is built from TRBV5-4 and TRBJ1-2, with D unclear. This CDR3 contains 17 residues. The germline CDR1 and CDR2 sequences are SGHNT and YYREEE (reference sequence). V lost 3 bases and J lost 8, with 26 bases in between.

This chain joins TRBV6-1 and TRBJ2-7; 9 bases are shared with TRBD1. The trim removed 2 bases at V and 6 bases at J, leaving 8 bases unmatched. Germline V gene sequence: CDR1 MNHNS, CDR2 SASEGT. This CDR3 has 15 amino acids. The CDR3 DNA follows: TGTGCCAGCAGTGAATCCGGACAGGGGAGGGCCGAGCAGTACTTC. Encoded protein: CASSESGQGRAEQYF.

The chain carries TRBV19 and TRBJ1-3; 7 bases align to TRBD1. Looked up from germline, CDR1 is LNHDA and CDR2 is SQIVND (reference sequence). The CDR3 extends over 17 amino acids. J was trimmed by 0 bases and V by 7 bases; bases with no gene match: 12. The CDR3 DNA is TGTGCCAGTACCGTGGGACAGAAAGTATACTCTGGAAACACCATATATTTT. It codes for CASTVGQKVYSGNTIYF.

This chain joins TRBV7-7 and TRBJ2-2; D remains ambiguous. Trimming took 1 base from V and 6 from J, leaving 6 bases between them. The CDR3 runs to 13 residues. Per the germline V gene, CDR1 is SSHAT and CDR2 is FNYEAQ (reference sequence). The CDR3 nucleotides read TGTGCCAGCAGCTTAGAGCGATCCGGGGAGCTGTTTTTT. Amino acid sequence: CASSLERSGELFF.

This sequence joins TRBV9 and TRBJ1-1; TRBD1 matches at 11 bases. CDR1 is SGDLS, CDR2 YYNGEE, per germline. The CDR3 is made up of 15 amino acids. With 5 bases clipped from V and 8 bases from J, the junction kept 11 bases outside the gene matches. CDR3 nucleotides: TGTGCCAGCAGTGCCGGGACAGGGGGGTTCGGGGAAGCTTTCTTT. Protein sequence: CASSAGTGGFGEAFF.

The CDR3 sequence: CAWKGDRVRTEAFF. CDR3 DNA sequence: TGTGCCTGGAAGGGGGACAGGGTAAGGACTGAAGCTTTCTTT. The chain couples TRBV30 to TRBJ1-1, with 9 bases identical to TRBD1. Trimming at V came to 4 bases and at J to 5 bases, leaving 8 bases not matched to a gene. The germline CDR1 and CDR2 sequences are GTSNPN and SVGIG (reference sequence). CDR3 length equals 14 residues.